This paragraph reports one T cell receptor (beta chain). The sample comes from a study of cytomegalovirus exposure and HLA in healthy donors. The wider study: There were 75 million to 95 million unique TCRs (from HLA-typed donors) in an early data release.

The PCR contained 60 Vbeta and 13 Jbeta primers. TCRdb's copy holds only in-frame clones and misses some; the assay was immunoSEQ multiplex PCR. The table records over 150,000 clones, about 65% of them present only once. The V segment lost 6 bases and the J segment 2 bases; nucleotides outside the gene matches: 7. The CDR3 loop spans 15 amino acids. The germline CDR1 and CDR2 sequences are SNHLY and FYNNEI. This chain joins TRBV2 and TRBJ2-3, with 8 bases aligning to TRBD2. The sequence was collected from a young woman in good health and CMV-seropositive. Sample: PBMCs. The CDR3 DNA reads TGTGCCAGCAGACAAGGACTAGCTAACACAGATACGCAGTATTTT. Protein: CASRQGLANTDTQYF.